Listed below are T cell receptor beta chains from one sample, sequenced in a study of memory CD4+ T cells and cytomegalovirus serostatus. Repertoires were generated with immunoSEQ multiplex PCR, while TCRdb's copy carries only in-frame clones and drops some. The repertoire holds some 67,000 clones, with about 78% as singletons. Sequenced material: memory CD4+ T cells from blood. The receptors were gathered from an adult in good health and CMV-seropositive. Both conserved end residues are part of each CDR3. The D gene is left open where the match is weak. The size field is filled for only some rows; it gives once, few, many or a size class.

J gene | V gene | D gene | clone size | CDR3 DNA | CDR3 protein
TRBJ1-1 | TRBV20-1 | . | . | TGCAGTGCTAGAGGGGGGGGGCGAGCTTTCTTT | CSARGGGRAFF
TRBJ2-3 | TRBV9 | . | once | TGTGCCAGCAGCCGGAGGGACCATAGCACAGATACGCAGTATTTT | CASSRRDHSTDTQYF
TRBJ1-3 | TRBV4-1 | TRBD1 | . | TGCGCCAGCAGCCAAGGGGAGAGATTTCGGACAGGGCGACCTGGAAACACCATATATTTT | CASSQGERFRTGRPGNTIYF
TRBJ1-4 | TRBV6-5 | TRBD1 | . | TGTGCCAGCAGTTACTCCTGGACAGGCACTAATGAAAAACTGTTTTTT | CASSYSWTGTNEKLFF
TRBJ2-2 | TRBV11-3 | . | . | TGTGCCAGCAGCTACTTGGTGGGCTCTACCGGGGAGCTGTTTTTT | CASSYLVGSTGELFF
TRBJ1-5 | TRBV19 | TRBD1 | . | TGTGCCAGTAGTATTTTCAGGGGGTCCAATCAGCCCCAGCATTTT | CASSIFRGSNQPQHF
TRBJ1-2 | TRBV25-1 | . | few | TGTGCCAGCAGTGAAATTCAGGGCTCCTATGGCTACACCTTC | CASSEIQGSYGYTF
TRBJ1-5 | TRBV5-1 | . | . | TGCGCCAGCAGCTTGGGAGGGGATAGCAATCAGCCCCAGCATTTT | CASSLGGDSNQPQHF
TRBJ1-5 | TRBV2 | . | . | TGTGCCAGCAAGGCTCTCGGACAGAGCAATCAGCCCCAGCATTTT | CASKALGQSNQPQHF
TRBJ2-7 | TRBV28 | . | . | TGTGCCAGCAGCACACCAGCCTACGAGCAGTACTTC | CASSTPAYEQYF
TRBJ1-2 | TRBV2 | . | . | TGTGCCAGCACCCTAATTCGGGGGCGCGGCTACACCTTC | CASTLIRGRGYTF
TRBJ1-2 | TRBV7-9 | TRBD1 | . | TGTGCCAGCAGCGAGCTTCTCGGACAGGGGGCGGGTGGCTACACCTTC | CASSELLGQGAGGYTF
TRBJ2-1 | TRBV6-1 | . | . | TGTGCCAGCAGTGAGCAGACGAGCAAGTTCTTC | CASSEQTSKFF
TRBJ1-4 | TRBV28 | TRBD1 | . | TGTGCCAGCAGTACCCCCCAGACAGGGGCGGCAAAACTGTTTTTT | CASSTPQTGAAKLFF
TRBJ2-3 | TRBV15 | . | . | TGTGCCACCAGCGTCGGCGGGGTCACAGATACGCAGTATTTT | CATSVGGVTDTQYF
TRBJ1-1 | TRBV29-1 | TRBD1 | . | TGCAGCGTCGGGTCCGGGACAGGTAGGACTGAAGCTTTCTTT | CSVGSGTGRTEAFF
TRBJ2-5 | TRBV18 | . | . | TGTGCCAGCTCACCGATGGAAATCCAGGAGACCCAGTACTTC | CASSPMEIQETQYF
TRBJ2-7 | TRBV4-1 | . | once | TGCGCCAGCAGCCAATTCGAAGCGACCGAGCAGTACTTC | CASSQFEATEQYF
TRBJ1-2 | TRBV7-2 | . | . | TGTGCCAGCAGCGATGACCCGGGCAATGGCTACACCTTC | CASSDDPGNGYTF
TRBJ2-5 | TRBV29-1 | TRBD1 | . | TGCAGCGTGGAAAAGACGGGACAGGGGAGAGAGACCCAGTACTTC | CSVEKTGQGRETQYF
TRBJ2-3 | TRBV5-4 | TRBD2 | . | TGTGCCAGCAGCTCCAGACTAGCGGGGCCCTCAACAGATACGCAGTATTTT | CASSSRLAGPSTDTQYF
TRBJ2-3 | TRBV7-3 | . | . | TGTGCCAGCAGCACCCAGGGGTCAGATACGCAGTATTTT | CASSTQGSDTQYF
TRBJ1-5 | TRBV4-1 | . | . | TGCGCCAGCAGCCAAGTTGGTAATCAGCCCCAGCATTTT | CASSQVGNQPQHF
TRBJ2-7 | TRBV27 | . | . | TGTGCCAGCAGGCACCAGGGGTACGAGCAGTACTTC | CASRHQGYEQYF
TRBJ1-5 | TRBV21-1 | . | . | TGTGCCAGGACAGGGGGCCCCAATCAGCCCCAGCATTTT | CARTGGPNQPQHF
TRBJ2-2 | TRBV5-1 | . | . | TGCGCCAGCAGCTCAGGGGCTCTAATCGGGGAGCTGTTTTTT | CASSSGALIGELFF
TRBJ2-6 | TRBV11-3 | . | . | TGTGCCAGCAGATCCGGTGAAGCTGGGGCCAACGTCCTGACTTTC | CASRSGEAGANVLTF
TRBJ1-1 | TRBV20-1 | . | . | TGCAGTGCCGGGCCATGGGCTGAAGCTTTCTTT | CSAGPWAEAFF
TRBJ1-2 | TRBV6-1 | . | . | TGTGCCAGCAGTGCAGCCGGGGGGCCCTATGGCTACACCTTC | CASSAAGGPYGYTF
TRBJ1-2 | TRBV19 | . | . | TGTGCCACCCTCCCCCCGGGGGCCTATGGCTACACCTTC | CATLPPGAYGYTF
TRBJ2-2 | TRBV29-1 | . | . | TGCAGCGTTGAAGACGCCGTCGAGGGAACCGGGGAGCTGTTTTTT | CSVEDAVEGTGELFF
TRBJ2-5 | TRBV5-4 | . | . | TGTGCCAGCAGCCGAACCCCGGGCCTCCAAGAGACCCAGTACTTC | CASSRTPGLQETQYF
TRBJ2-2 | TRBV28 | TRBD2 | . | TGTGCCAGCAGTGGTAGTCGCGGGGGGCACACCGGGGAGCTGTTTTTT | CASSGSRGGHTGELFF
TRBJ1-1 | TRBV7-3 | . | . | TGTGCCAGCAGCTTAGGAGGGGTGGCCGGAAGTGAAGCTTTCTTT | CASSLGGVAGSEAFF
TRBJ1-5 | TRBV5-1 | . | few | TGCGCCAGCAGCGGGGACGGTAATCAGCCCCAGCATTTT | CASSGDGNQPQHF
TRBJ2-1 | TRBV14 | . | . | TGTGCCAGCAGTAGGGGGGTACTCAATGAGCAGTTCTTC | CASSRGVLNEQFF
TRBJ2-7 | TRBV7-2 | TRBD1 | . | TGTGCCAGCAGCTTAGGGACAGGGTGGTACGAGCAGTACTTC | CASSLGTGWYEQYF
TRBJ1-3 | TRBV6-1 | . | once | TGTGCCAGCAGTGAATCCCGTCTTCCTGGAAACACCATATATTTT | CASSESRLPGNTIYF
TRBJ2-1 | TRBV28 | . | . | TGTGCCAGCAGTTCGACTACGGATGAGCAGTTCTTC | CASSSTTDEQFF
TRBJ2-7 | TRBV5-1 | . | . | TGCGCCAGCAGCTCATTGGACAGTGGGGCCTACGAGCAGTACTTC | CASSSLDSGAYEQYF
TRBJ2-2 | TRBV7-2 | . | . | TGTGCCAGCAGCCACAGCCGGGAGCCCGGGGAGCTGTTTTTT | CASSHSREPGELFF
TRBJ2-5 | TRBV19 | . | . | TGTGCCAGTAGTGCCCCCGCGGGGGCCCAAGAAGAGACCCAGTACTTC | CASSAPAGAQEETQYF
TRBJ1-1 | TRBV7-9 | . | . | TGTGCCAGCAGCCGCGCGGGGGAATCGGCTTTCTTT | CASSRAGESAFF
TRBJ2-3 | TRBV30 | . | once | TGTGCCCGGGATCGGCGCACAGATACGCAGTATTTT | CARDRRTDTQYF
TRBJ1-1 | TRBV7-2 | . | few | TGTGCCAGCAGCTTAGCGGGGGGCCCCACTGAAGCTTTCTTT | CASSLAGGPTEAFF
TRBJ2-7 | TRBV5-4 | . | . | TGTGCCAGCAGCTCTGGGACAAGGTGGCACGAGCAGTACTTC | CASSSGTRWHEQYF
TRBJ2-5 | TRBV18 | TRBD1 | . | TGTGCCAGCTCACCACGACAGGGCCAAGGAGAGACCCAGTACTTC | CASSPRQGQGETQYF
TRBJ2-5 | TRBV5-6 | TRBD1 | . | TGTGCCAGCAGCCCTGGGACAGGGGGTGGAGAGACCCAGTACTTC | CASSPGTGGGETQYF
TRBJ2-4 | TRBV2 | . | . | TGTGCCAGCATTCAGGGACCACAGGGCGTTGTCAAAAACATTCAGTACTTC | CASIQGPQGVVKNIQYF
TRBJ2-2 | TRBV4-3 | . | . | TGCGCCAGCAGCCAAGAGGGTGGGAGAGCCACCGGGGAGCTGTTTTTT | CASSQEGGRATGELFF
TRBJ1-2 | TRBV5-6 | TRBD1 | once | TGTGCCAGCAGCTTGTTTTGGGACAGGGTGCGCGGCTACACCTTC | CASSLFWDRVRGYTF
TRBJ2-3 | TRBV27 | . | . | TGTGCCAGCAGCACACTCACAGATACGCAGTATTTT | CASSTLTDTQYF
TRBJ1-1 | TRBV7-2 | . | . | TGTGCCCGAGGGAGGAACACTGAAGCTTTCTTT | CARGRNTEAFF
TRBJ1-2 | TRBV2 | . | . | TGTGCCAGCTCCCTTATTGTATATGGCTACACCTTC | CASSLIVYGYTF
TRBJ1-2 | TRBV25-1 | TRBD1 | few | TGTGCCAGCAGTGAATATAAGGGGGCAGGGGATGGCTACACCTTC | CASSEYKGAGDGYTF
TRBJ1-1 | TRBV30 | . | . | TGTGCCTGGAGCACCTGGGTAGGGACTGAAGCTTTCTTT | CAWSTWVGTEAFF
TRBJ2-3 | TRBV11-2 | . | . | TGTGCCAGCAGCTTAGATATGTGGGGAACAGATACGCAGTATTTT | CASSLDMWGTDTQYF
TRBJ2-4 | TRBV4-3 | . | few | TGCGCCAGCAGCCAAGTGGGCGAAGCCAAAAACATTCAGTACTTC | CASSQVGEAKNIQYF
TRBJ2-7 | TRBV30 | . | . | TGTGCCTGGATAAAGGGGACCTACGAGCAGTACTTC | CAWIKGTYEQYF
TRBJ2-2 | TRBV19 | TRBD2 | . | TGTGCCAGTAGTCTCGGACTAGCGGGAGGCGGGGAGCTGTTTTTT | CASSLGLAGGGELFF